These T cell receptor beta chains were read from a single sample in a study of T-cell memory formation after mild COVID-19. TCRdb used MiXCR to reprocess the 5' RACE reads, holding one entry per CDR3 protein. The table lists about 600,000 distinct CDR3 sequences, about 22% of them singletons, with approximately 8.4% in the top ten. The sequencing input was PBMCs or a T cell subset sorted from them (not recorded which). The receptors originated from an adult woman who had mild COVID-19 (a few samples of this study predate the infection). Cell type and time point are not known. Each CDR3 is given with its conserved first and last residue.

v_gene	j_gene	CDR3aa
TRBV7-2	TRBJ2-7	CASRRPGLASYEQYF
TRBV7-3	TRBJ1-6	CASSMGSPNSPLHF
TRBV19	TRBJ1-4	CASTLRSRSPVELFF
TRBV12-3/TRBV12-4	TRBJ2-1	CASRPWEPSSYNEQFF
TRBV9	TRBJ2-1	CASSVSSGPHNEQFF
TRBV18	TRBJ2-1	CASSPSLAGDEQFF
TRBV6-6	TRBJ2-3	CASNLAGAVTDMQYF
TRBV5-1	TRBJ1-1	CASSLARGGTEAFF
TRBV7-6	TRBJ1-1	CASSSRSLQGASDTEAFF
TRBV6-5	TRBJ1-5	CASRPTLGRNQPQHF
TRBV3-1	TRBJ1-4	CASSRTSGREKLFF
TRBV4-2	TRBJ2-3	CASSPIAGGPTDTQYF
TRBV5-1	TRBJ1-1	CASSHGDRLNTEAFF
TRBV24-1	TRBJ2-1	CATSDSVREVNEQFF
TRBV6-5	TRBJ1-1	CASSPLRVAGEAFF
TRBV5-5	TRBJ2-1	CASSLEGQGYNEQFF
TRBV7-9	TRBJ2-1	CATRLAGEGEQFF
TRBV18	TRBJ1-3	CASSLRDRGMSSGNTIYF
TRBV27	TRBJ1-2	CASSQTPGPSYYGYTF
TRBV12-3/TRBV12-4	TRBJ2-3	CASSLGGTSLDTQYF
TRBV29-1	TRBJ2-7	CSVIAGTLYEQYF
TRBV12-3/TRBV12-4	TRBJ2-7	CASSSEGRRGEQYF
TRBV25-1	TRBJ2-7	CASSDPPGPGLKAGGYEQYF
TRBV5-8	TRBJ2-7	CASSLGAGSPYEQYF
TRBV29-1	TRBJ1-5	CSVEPRTGRGQPQHF
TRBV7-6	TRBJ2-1	CASSIGTGGYNEQFF
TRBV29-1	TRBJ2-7	CSVLAGQGTYEQYF
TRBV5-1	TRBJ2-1	CASSLPEDHNEQFF
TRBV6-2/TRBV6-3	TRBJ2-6	CASSYSRTGEVNVLTF
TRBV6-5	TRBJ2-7	CASGGRQGPYEQYF
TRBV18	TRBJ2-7	CASSGRVSSYEQYF
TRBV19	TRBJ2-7	CASSIFFRGEQYF